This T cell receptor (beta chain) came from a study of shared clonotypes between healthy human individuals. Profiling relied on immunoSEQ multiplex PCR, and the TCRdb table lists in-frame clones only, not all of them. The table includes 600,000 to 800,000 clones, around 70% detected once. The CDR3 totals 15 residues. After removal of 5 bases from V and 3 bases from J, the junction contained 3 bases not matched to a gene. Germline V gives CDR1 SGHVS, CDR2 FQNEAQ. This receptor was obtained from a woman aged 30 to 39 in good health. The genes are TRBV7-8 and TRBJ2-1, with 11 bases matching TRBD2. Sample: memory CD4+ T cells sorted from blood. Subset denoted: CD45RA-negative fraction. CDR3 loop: CASSPSGGIYNEQFF. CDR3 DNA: TGTGCCAGCAGCCCTAGCGGGGGGATCTACAATGAGCAGTTCTTC.